Reported below is one TCR beta chain. Clones were sequenced by immunoSEQ multiplex PCR, and TCRdb holds only the in-frame ones, with some missing. The table includes tens of thousands of clones, around nine tenths detected once. In germline, CDR1 is SGHVS, CDR2 FQNEAQ. V was pared by 5 bases and J by 0 bases, with 11 bases of the junction left unmatched. The length of the CDR3 is 17 residues. This sample was taken from a study of blood T cell repertoires in COVID-19. Sequenced sample: peripheral blood. The receptor's source is a woman aged 55-69 years with COVID-19, enrolled during active disease. This chain uses TRBV7-8 with TRBJ2-3; 7 bases are shared with TRBD1. The CDR3 DNA sequence: TGTGCCAGCAGCAGAGGGACAGCCGACCCTAGCACAGATACGCAGTATTTT. This gives the protein CASSRGTADPSTDTQYF.